These T cell receptor beta chains were read from a single sample in a study of OX40 agonist ivuxolimab in advanced cancers. Clones were read by immunoSEQ multiplex PCR, and TCRdb kept only the in-frame ones, dropping some. The table records 70,000 or so clones, roughly nine tenths of them present only once. Here the sequenced sample was CD4+ or CD8+ T cells sorted from blood, taken in a trial of the OX40 agonist ivuxolimab. These receptor sequences come from an adult with an advanced solid tumor such as melanoma, head and neck, liver or kidney cancer. Both conserved end residues are part of each CDR3. D genes are given only for firm matches. Clone size, where shown, is once, few, many, or a class for clones that have expanded.

clone_size,d_call,j_call,v_call,cdr3_aa,cdr3_nt
-,TRBD2,TRBJ2-3,TRBV7-9,CASSYPLAGGPNVDTQYF,TGTGCCAGCAGCTACCCACTAGCGGGAGGGCCCAACGTAGATACGCAGTATTTT
-,TRBD1,TRBJ2-5,TRBV28,CASSSGGDETQYF,TGTGCCAGCAGTTCAGGGGGCGACGAGACCCAGTACTTC
-,-,TRBJ2-1,TRBV19,CASSGRVNNEQFF,TGTGCCAGTAGTGGGCGGGTCAACAATGAGCAGTTCTTC
-,TRBD2,TRBJ2-2,TRBV18,CASRGTSGDPMRDGTGELFF,TGTGCCAGCCGGGGGACTAGCGGAGACCCGATGCGCGATGGCACCGGGGAGCTGTTTTTT
-,-,TRBJ1-5,TRBV7-9,CASSHVGTREWNQPQHF,TGTGCCAGCAGCCACGTGGGGACAAGGGAGTGGAATCAGCCCCAGCATTTT
-,-,TRBJ2-5,TRBV2,CASSELGRRWETQYF,TGTGCCAGCAGTGAGTTGGGCCGGAGGTGGGAGACCCAGTACTTC
-,-,TRBJ2-1,TRBV5-4,CASSLDRAYNEQFF,TGTGCCAGCAGCTTGGACAGGGCCTACAATGAGCAGTTCTTC
-,-,TRBJ2-1,TRBV6-4,CASSVEGYNEQFF,TGTGCCAGCAGTGTCGAGGGTTACAATGAGCAGTTCTTC
-,-,TRBJ2-2,TRBV11-2,CASSLLNQQAPNTGELFF,TGTGCCAGCAGCTTATTAAACCAGCAGGCCCCGAACACCGGGGAGCTGTTTTTT
-,TRBD2,TRBJ2-7,TRBV27,CASSLAGLSYEQYF,TGTGCCAGCAGTCTAGCGGGACTATCCTACGAGCAGTACTTC
-,TRBD1,TRBJ1-6,TRBV28,CASSLGQGHNSPLHF,TGTGCCAGCAGTCTCGGACAGGGGCACAATTCACCCCTCCACTTT
-,-,TRBJ2-3,TRBV6-5,CASSYLLAGTDTQYF,TGTGCCAGCAGTTATTTATTGGCGGGAACAGATACGCAGTATTTT
-,-,TRBJ2-7,TRBV5-1,CASSIHPYEQYF,TGCGCCAGCAGCATCCACCCTTACGAGCAGTACTTC
-,TRBD1,TRBJ1-4,TRBV6-5,CASNQGQGDEKLFF,TGTGCCAGCAACCAGGGACAGGGAGATGAAAAACTGTTTTTT
few,-,TRBJ1-1,TRBV7-2,CASSLRKEAFF,TGTGCCAGCAGCTTAAGAAAAGAAGCTTTCTTT
-,-,TRBJ2-5,TRBV28,CASSFSPIRDQETQYF,TGTGCCAGCAGTTTCAGCCCGATCCGGGACCAAGAGACCCAGTACTTC
-,-,TRBJ2-1,TRBV28,CASSLLGSANEQFF,TGTGCCAGCAGTTTACTCGGGAGCGCCAATGAGCAGTTCTTC
-,-,TRBJ2-1,TRBV25-1,CASSELGSYNEQFF,TGTGCCAGCAGTGAACTTGGGTCCTACAATGAGCAGTTCTTC
-,-,TRBJ2-2,TRBV7-3,CASSLTAGELFF,TGTGCCAGCAGCTTAACGGCCGGGGAGCTGTTTTTT
-,-,TRBJ2-7,TRBV5-1,CASSFVPGAPRGEQYF,TGCGCCAGCAGCTTTGTTCCCGGCGCCCCCCGAGGCGAGCAGTACTTC
-,-,TRBJ2-3,TRBV2,CASTEGNQYF,TGTGCCAGCACAGAGGGGAACCAGTATTTT
-,-,TRBJ2-7,TRBV6-6,CASSPHGASYEQYF,TGTGCCAGCAGCCCCCATGGGGCGAGCTACGAGCAGTACTTC
-,-,TRBJ2-1,TRBV28,CASRGIESSYNEQFF,TGTGCCAGCAGGGGGATTGAGAGCTCCTACAATGAGCAGTTCTTC
few,-,TRBJ1-2,TRBV27,CASSTRYELSFNYGYTF,TGTGCCAGCAGTACCCGATATGAGTTAAGCTTTAACTATGGCTACACCTTC
-,TRBD1,TRBJ2-1,TRBV7-9,CASSLQGAINNEQFF,TGTGCCAGCAGCCTCCAGGGGGCGATCAACAATGAGCAGTTCTTC
-,-,TRBJ2-7,TRBV19,CASSIDAGYEQYF,TGTGCCAGTAGTATAGATGCGGGGTACGAGCAGTACTTC
few,-,TRBJ1-2,TRBV4-2,CASRPEESFYGYTF,TGTGCCAGCAGACCCGAGGAAAGCTTCTATGGCTACACCTTC
-,TRBD2,TRBJ2-1,TRBV5-1,CASDSSGNSYNEQFF,TGCGCCAGCGACTCTAGCGGGAACTCCTACAATGAGCAGTTCTTC
-,-,TRBJ2-5,TRBV2,CASSPPGQETQYF,TGTGCCAGCTCCCCCCCCGGGCAAGAGACCCAGTACTTC
-,-,TRBJ2-7,TRBV18,CASSPPAGSYEQYF,TGTGCCAGCTCACCACCGGCGGGCTCCTACGAGCAGTACTTC
-,TRBD2,TRBJ2-3,TRBV27,CASSLGLADTDTQYF,TGTGCCAGCAGTTTGGGACTAGCGGACACAGATACGCAGTATTTT
-,-,TRBJ1-5,TRBV28,CASSSVYSNQPQHF,TGTGCCAGCAGTTCTGTTTATAGCAATCAGCCCCAGCATTTT
-,-,TRBJ1-5,TRBV2,CASSDWGRNQPQHF,TGTGCCAGCAGTGATTGGGGGCGGAATCAGCCCCAGCATTTT
-,-,TRBJ1-3,TRBV11-3,CASRRDRTVKSSGNTIYF,TGTGCCAGCAGGAGGGATCGGACAGTAAAGTCGTCTGGAAACACCATATATTTT
once,-,TRBJ1-5,TRBV28,CASSSRSNQPQHF,TGTGCCAGCAGCTCTAGGAGCAATCAGCCCCAGCATTTT
-,-,TRBJ1-5,TRBV4-1,CASSQGGPNQPQHF,TGCGCCAGCAGCCAAGGCGGCCCCAATCAGCCCCAGCATTTT
-,-,TRBJ1-2,TRBV7-9,CASSLSGGGYGYTF,TGTGCCAGCAGCTTATCCGGGGGTGGGTATGGCTACACCTTC
-,TRBD2,TRBJ2-7,TRBV11-3,CASSQRGAYEQYF,TGTGCCAGCAGCCAGCGGGGGGCCTACGAGCAGTACTTC
-,-,TRBJ1-4,TRBV27,CASSTHGGNEKLFF,TGTGCCAGCAGCACCCACGGGGGTAATGAAAAACTGTTTTTT
once,-,TRBJ2-7,TRBV27,CASSLTRAYEQYF,TGTGCCAGCAGTTTAACCAGGGCTTACGAGCAGTACTTC
-,-,TRBJ1-2,TRBV6-5,CASRSDGYGYTF,TGTGCCAGCAGATCCGACGGCTATGGCTACACCTTC
-,-,TRBJ2-7,TRBV9,CASSVGWGIYEQYF,TGTGCCAGCAGCGTAGGGTGGGGAATCTACGAGCAGTACTTC
-,-,TRBJ1-1,TRBV27,CASSSRGNTEAFF,TGTGCCAGCAGTTCACGGGGGAACACTGAAGCTTTCTTT
once,TRBD1,TRBJ1-4,TRBV5-1,CASSLAGQGGEKLFF,TGCGCCAGCAGCTTGGCGGGACAGGGTGGTGAAAAACTGTTTTTT
-,TRBD1,TRBJ1-4,TRBV4-3,CASSQAGQFNEKLFF,TGCGCCAGCAGCCAAGCGGGACAGTTTAATGAAAAACTGTTTTTT
once,-,TRBJ2-5,TRBV10-1,CASSESLGSETQYF,TGCGCCAGCAGTGAGTCCCTGGGGTCGGAGACCCAGTACTTC
-,-,TRBJ1-1,TRBV6-5,CATHRATEAFF,TGTGCCACCCACAGGGCGACTGAAGCTTTCTTT
-,-,TRBJ2-1,TRBV7-9,CASSRGSGSSYNEQFF,TGTGCCAGCAGCCGAGGGAGCGGAAGCTCCTACAATGAGCAGTTCTTC
once,TRBD2,TRBJ2-7,TRBV30,CAWSEGLAFLEQYF,TGTGCCTGGAGTGAGGGACTAGCGTTCCTCGAGCAGTACTTC
-,-,TRBJ2-1,TRBV4-2,CASSQGNSPNEQFF,TGTGCCAGCAGCCAAGGGAACTCACCCAATGAGCAGTTCTTC
-,-,TRBJ2-1,TRBV7-2,CASSLPGPNEQFF,TGTGCCAGCAGCTTACCAGGACCCAATGAGCAGTTCTTC
-,-,TRBJ2-7,TRBV5-1,CASSLYQGMSEQYF,TGCGCCAGCAGCTTGTATCAGGGGATGAGCGAGCAGTACTTC
-,-,TRBJ1-1,TRBV4-2,CASSQEQLNTEAFF,TGTGCCAGCAGCCAAGAGCAATTGAACACTGAAGCTTTCTTT
-,-,TRBJ2-1,TRBV7-9,CASSQTRDPSNEQFF,TGTGCCAGCAGTCAGACTAGGGACCCCTCGAATGAGCAGTTCTTC
-,-,TRBJ2-7,TRBV5-8,CASSGNYEQYF,TGTGCCAGCAGCGGTAACTACGAGCAGTACTTC
-,TRBD2,TRBJ2-3,TRBV4-3,CASSQAKREKGDTQYF,TGCGCCAGCAGCCAAGCAAAGCGGGAGAAGGGTGATACGCAGTATTTT
-,-,TRBJ2-5,TRBV11-2,CASSQESAGFKETQYF,TGTGCCAGCAGCCAGGAATCAGCGGGCTTTAAAGAGACCCAGTACTTC